This T cell receptor beta chain was identified in a study of PD-1 blockade in classical Hodgkin lymphoma. Study-level background: Every 2 weeks, patients had 3 mg/kg nivolumab intravenously.

The CDR3 runs 11 residues. V was trimmed by 6 bases and J by 11 bases, leaving 13 bases between them. Germline lookup yields CDR1 MNHEY and CDR2 SVGAGI. With no exception, relapse followed autologous stem cell transplantation in all patients, and brentuximab vedotin exposure varied. The assay was immunoSEQ multiplex PCR, and TCRdb's table has in-frame clones only and misses some. The sample carries some 22,000 clones, just under 80% recorded once. As to this clone: The antigen is not known.

Regarding the study as a whole: CD8+ TCR diversity did not rise significantly by C4D1, unlike CD4+. Complete responders matched newly diagnosed patients in baseline diversity. Exclusion was the outcome for patients who began nivolumab under 1 year after ASCT.

This chain uses TRBV6-5 with TRBJ1-1; tentative D call: TRBD1 (6 bases). The material was peripheral blood mononuclear cells (PBMCs), obtained before the second cycle of nivolumab. The clonotype originates from a human donor with classical Hodgkin lymphoma. In nucleotides, the CDR3 is TGTGCCAGCAGACGGCAGGGGAAGGCTTTCTTT. This translates into CASRRQGKAFF.